This entry lists 29 T cell receptor beta chains sequenced from one sample in a study of early T cells in non-severe SARS-CoV-2 infection. TCRdb called the 5' RACE reads again in MiXCR, with one record for every CDR3 protein. Altogether roughly 83,000 distinct CDR3 sequences are present, 10% being singletons, with the ten largest covering 8% to 8.5%. Specimen: whole blood, collected at baseline. Receptors were obtained from an adult who was a healthcare worker with PCR-confirmed SARS-CoV-2 infection or an uninfected control (not recorded which).

In this sample, this clonotype turned up a few times. This chain links TRBV7-8 with TRBJ1-5; D is possibly TRBD1 (5 bases). The CDR3 loop spans 18 amino acids. The V gene's germline CDR1 is SGHVS and CDR2 FQNEAQ. V lost 3 bases and J lost 7, with 25 bases in between. The CDR3, as DNA: TGTGCCAGCAGCTTGGGAGAGGGCCAGGGAGTTTGGAGGCAGCCCCAGCATTTT. This codes for CASSLGEGQGVWRQPQHF.

This clonotype was seen only a few times. The chain recombines TRBV18 with TRBJ2-2, with D possibly TRBD2 on 5 matching bases. This CDR3 region has 15 residues. Germline CDR1 and CDR2: KGHSH and LQKENI. The V end lost 2 bases, the J end lost 3 bases, and 10 bases lay between the germline ends. This CDR3 is CASSPAPGDTGELFF. CDR3 in DNA: TGTGCCAGCTCACCAGCCCCCGGGGACACCGGGGAGCTGTTTTTT.

This sequence joins TRBV11-2 and TRBJ2-2; D unresolved. Trimming shortened V by 1 base and J by 4 bases, and 13 bases separated the two germline ends. The length of the CDR3 is 16 residues. Germline V gene sequence: CDR1 SGHAT, CDR2 FQNNGV. CDR3 coding DNA: TGTGCCAGCAGCTTAGCCGGCAGCCTAGTCACCGGGGAGCTGTTTTTT. This codes for CASSLAGSLVTGELFF.

Many counts were recorded for this clonotype. V is TRBV7-8 and J is TRBJ2-3; TRBD1 matches 8 bases. V trimming: 2 bases; J trimming: 6 bases; junction bases outside the gene matches: 22. The V gene's germline CDR1 is SGHVS and CDR2 FQNEAQ. The CDR3 has 20 residues. The CDR3 DNA reads as TGTGCCAGCAGCTTACTCGGGCCGGCTATGGGACAGGTGGAGGACGATACGCAGTATTTT. Translation: CASSLLGPAMGQVEDDTQYF.

The rearrangement links TRBV7-2 to TRBJ2-3; D is perhaps TRBD1 (6 bases). Germline-derived CDR1 and CDR2 are SGHTA and FQGNSA. The CDR3 has 14 residues. Between the trimmed V and J ends, which lost 5 bases and 2 bases, there was a span of 11 bases. Here the CDR3 reads CASSEGHHTDTQYF. The CDR3 nucleotides are TGTGCCAGCAGCGAGGGACATCACACAGATACGCAGTATTTT. Full variable domain (rest looked up from reference TRBV7-2 and TRBJ2-3): GAGVSQSPSNKVTEKGKDVELRCDPISGHTALYWYRQSLGQGLEFLIYFQGNSAPDKSGLPSDRFSAERTGGSVSTLTIQRTQQEDSAVYLCASSEGHHTDTQYFGPGTRLTVL.

Ten or more counts support this clonotype. This chain uses TRBV7-3 with TRBJ2-3, with unresolved D. The V end lost 0 bases, the J end lost 5 bases, and 12 bases lay between the germline ends. Per germline, CDR1 SGHTA and CDR2 FQGTGA. The CDR3 sequence is 15 residues long. CDR3 protein: CASSLTALRRDTQYF. The CDR3 DNA reads as TGTGCCAGCAGCTTAACGGCGCTGAGGCGAGATACGCAGTATTTT.

The gene calls are TRBV10-2 and TRBJ2-3; TRBD1 might be the D (5 bases). Germline CDR1 is WSHSY and CDR2 is SAAADI. This CDR3 region has 15 residues. Trimming cost V 4 bases and J 4 bases, with 15 bases left between them. CDR3: CASSGAGLGADTQYF. CDR3 DNA sequence: TGCGCCAGCAGTGGGGCAGGGTTAGGCGCAGATACGCAGTATTTT.

A remark on this clonotype: A much larger clone sits a single nucleotide away, making a read error possible. Lacking the conserved final phenylalanine or tryptophan, this CDR3 likely reflects a read error. V gene TRBV7-8 combines with J gene TRBJ2-7, with D perhaps TRBD1 or TRBD2 (5 bases each). The CDR3 is 11 residues long. Germline V gives CDR1 SGHVS, CDR2 FQNEAQ. Trimming took off 5 bases at V and 9 bases at J, with 11 bases between the two ends. Here the CDR3 reads CASSPGPGQYL. DNA of the CDR3: TGTGCCAGCAGCCCGGGGCCAGGGCAGTACTTG.

The chain uses TRBV7-8 and TRBJ2-5, with no clear D. The germline V gene encodes CDR1 SGHVS and CDR2 FQNEAQ. V lost 4 bases, J lost 3 bases, and 12 bases lay in between. This CDR3 contains 14 residues. This CDR3 is CASSSHRPEETQYF. The CDR3, as DNA: TGTGCCAGCAGCTCCCATCGCCCAGAAGAGACCCAGTACTTC.

The gene calls are TRBV5-1 and TRBJ2-7; D is possibly TRBD1 or TRBD2 (6 bases each). Germline V gives CDR1 SGHRS, CDR2 YFSETQ. V was clipped by 5 bases and J by 0 bases, with 15 bases between them. This CDR3 is 15 amino acids long. CDR3 nucleotides: TGCGCCAGCAGACCGGGGGCAGTCAGCTCCTACGAGCAGTACTTC. Its translation is CASRPGAVSSYEQYF.

The chain couples TRBV20-1 to TRBJ2-3, with a tentative D call TRBD1 (5 bases). Germline CDR1 reads DFQATT; CDR2 reads SNEGSKA (reference sequence). The CDR3 has 11 residues. The CDR3 is CSRQRTDTQYF. CDR3 DNA sequence: TGCAGCCGACAGCGCACAGATACGCAGTATTTT.

This clonotype appeared many times. The chain employs TRBV28 and TRBJ2-5; D may be TRBD1 (5 bases). The CDR3 length is 14 residues. Germline V gene lookup returns CDR1 MDHEN and CDR2 SYDVKM. V was shortened by 3 bases and J by 2 bases, with 10 bases between the two germline ends. In DNA, the CDR3 is TGTGCCAGCAGTTTTAACAGGAATCAAGAGACCCAGTACTTC. It specifies CASSFNRNQETQYF.

In this sample, this clonotype turned up many times. This sequence joins TRBV21-1 and TRBJ1-5; the table gives TRBD1 as D, unverified against the DNA. TRBV21-1 is reported as a pseudogene. The CDR3 has 16 amino acids. CDR3 DNA sequence: TGTGCCAGCAGCAAGGAACTGACAGTTAGCAATCAGCCCCAGCATTTT. Encoded protein: CASSKELTVSNQPQHF.

This clonotype appeared a few times. The genes are TRBV4-1 and TRBJ2-1, with D unclear. There are 14 residues in the CDR3. The germline V and J ends were trimmed by 0 bases and 5 bases, with 8 bases remaining between them. The germline CDR1 and CDR2 sequences are MGHRA and YSYEKL. CDR3 protein: CASSQDPANNEQFF. The CDR3 DNA reads TGCGCCAGCAGCCAAGATCCTGCAAACAATGAGCAGTTCTTC.

This clonotype has ten or more counts. V gene TRBV14 combines with J gene TRBJ2-5; 7 positions match TRBD1. CDR1 is SGHDN, CDR2 FVKESK, per germline. The CDR3 spans 14 residues. V lost 4 bases to trimming and J lost 4 bases; unmatched junction nucleotides: 6. The CDR3 nucleotides are TGTGCCAGCAGCCGGGACAGACTACGAGAGACCCAGTACTTC. It specifies CASSRDRLRETQYF.

V and J are TRBV6-5 and TRBJ2-1, with unresolved D. V was clipped by 2 bases and J by 1 base, with 9 bases between them. The length of the CDR3 is 15 residues. Germline V gives CDR1 MNHEY, CDR2 SVGAGI. The CDR3 DNA sequence: TGTGCCAGCAGTTACACAACTGGTTCCTACAATGAGCAGTTCTTC. This codes for CASSYTTGSYNEQFF.

A few counts support this clonotype. The chain employs TRBV20-1 and TRBJ1-5, with D unclear. Germline assignment: CDR1 DFQATT and CDR2 SNEGSKA (reference sequence). The CDR3 length is 15 residues. Trimming removed 0 bases at V and 0 bases at J, with 9 bases between. This chain's CDR3 is CSARDRRYSNQPQHF. CDR3 sequence (DNA): TGCAGTGCTAGAGACCGGCGCTATAGCAATCAGCCCCAGCATTTT.

This clonotype was picked up many times. The rearrangement uses TRBV5-6 and TRBJ2-1, with D uncertain. Trimming took 4 bases from V and 10 from J, leaving 24 bases between them. The CDR3 runs 16 residues. The germline CDR1 and CDR2 sequences are SGHDT and YYEEEE. CDR3: CASSPPVASAMGEQFF. The CDR3 DNA is TGTGCCAGCAGCCCTCCTGTGGCTAGTGCCATGGGGGAGCAGTTCTTC.

The V gene is TRBV11-3, the J gene TRBJ1-1, with D hard to call. Germline CDR1 SGHNT, CDR2 YENEEA. The CDR3 has 13 amino acids. The V gene lost 2 bases and the J gene lost 1 base, with 5 bases spanning the gap. CDR3 sequence reads: CASSLFTNTEAFF. CDR3 nucleotides: TGTGCCAGCAGCTTATTCACGAACACTGAAGCTTTCTTT.

This clonotype was seen many times. This chain links TRBV7-3 with TRBJ1-1, with 8 positions matching TRBD1. The germline V gene has CDR1 SGHTA and CDR2 FQGTGA. Unmatched junction bases numbered 2, after V lost 3 bases and J lost 5 bases. The CDR3 totals 13 residues. This chain's CDR3 is CASSFDRGTEAFF. The CDR3 bases are TGTGCCAGCAGCTTCGACAGGGGTACTGAAGCTTTCTTT. Full variable domain (outside the CDR3, taken from reference TRBV7-3 and TRBJ1-1): GAGVSQTPSNKVTEKGKYVELRCDPISGHTALYWYRQSLGQGPEFLIYFQGTGAADDSGLPNDRFFAVRPEGSVSTLKIQRTERGDSAVYLCASSFDRGTEAFFGQGTRLTVV.

This clonotype has just a few counts. The V and J genes are TRBV7-3 and TRBJ2-1, with D possibly matching TRBD1 (6 bases). Germline CDR1 and CDR2: SGHTA and FQGTGA. Trimming removed 4 bases at V and 12 bases at J, with 13 bases between. The CDR3 loop spans 12 amino acids. CDR3 protein: CASSSDRSRQFF. Here the CDR3 DNA reads TGTGCCAGCAGCTCTGACAGGAGTCGGCAGTTCTTC.

There are a few counts of this clonotype. The chain links TRBV5-1 to TRBJ2-7; D remains ambiguous. Trimming took 6 bases from V and 0 from J, leaving 13 bases between them. Germline V gene data show CDR1 as SGHRS and CDR2 as YFSETQ. This CDR3 is built from 14 residues. CDR3 DNA: TGCGCCAGCACCCAGTCTCCTAGCTCCTACGAGCAGTACTTC. Residues: CASTQSPSSYEQYF.

This clonotype has a handful of counts. The chain uses TRBV6-2 or TRBV6-3 and TRBJ2-7; TRBD1 matches 7 bases. The CDR3 length is 13 residues. Germline loops: CDR1 MNHEY, CDR2 SVGEGT. Trimming took 6 bases from V and 0 from J; bases not matched to a gene: 2. In DNA form, the CDR3 reads TGTGCCAGCAGACAGGGGAACTCCTACGAGCAGTACTTC. Amino acids: CASRQGNSYEQYF.

This clonotype was counted a few times. The chain joins TRBV27 to TRBJ1-1; weak D call: TRBD1 (5 bases). V was pared by 6 bases and J by 1 base, with 12 bases between. The CDR3 loop spans 14 amino acids. The V gene's germline CDR1 is MNHEY and CDR2 SMNVEV (reference sequence). CDR3 sequence: CASSYRQRNTEAFF. For the CDR3, the DNA is TGTGCCAGCAGCTATCGACAGAGGAACACTGAAGCTTTCTTT.

J is TRBJ2-3 and V is TRBV6-4; the match to TRBD2 covers 11 bases. This CDR3 has 15 amino acids. Unmatched junction bases numbered 5, after V lost 4 bases and J lost 5 bases. Germline-derived CDR1 and CDR2 are MRHNA and SNTAGT. The CDR3 region is CASSGGTSGGDTQYF. The CDR3 DNA sequence: TGTGCCAGCAGTGGTGGGACTAGCGGAGGAGATACGCAGTATTTT.

Only a few counts were recorded for this clonotype. V is TRBV20-1 and J is TRBJ2-5, with TRBD2 as a possible D gene (5 bases). Germline-derived CDR1 and CDR2 are DFQATT and SNEGSKA (reference sequence). V was cut by 0 bases and J by 6 bases, with 11 bases left in between. The CDR3 consists of 13 residues. CDR3 DNA: TGCAGTGCTAGAGATCGGCTAGCCAAGACCCAGTACTTC. It specifies CSARDRLAKTQYF.

This clonotype has only a few counts. The J gene is TRBJ2-3, the V gene TRBV6-1; D gene uncertain. Germline CDR1 and CDR2: MNHNS and SASEGT. The CDR3 is 12 residues long. Trimming stripped 5 bases from V and 6 bases from J, with 9 bases between. The CDR3 DNA reads TGTGCCAGCAGTTCCGCTTTGGATACGCAGTATTTT. This codes for CASSSALDTQYF.

This clonotype appeared a few times. The chain has TRBV3-1 and TRBJ2-7; TRBD2 matches 9 bases. With V trimmed by 4 bases and J by 2 bases, 6 bases remained unmatched. Germline values: CDR1 LGHDT, CDR2 YNNKEL (reference sequence). This CDR3 has 15 residues. The CDR3 coding sequence is TGTGCCAGCAGCCTAGTAGCGGGAGCAGCCTACGAGCAGTACTTC. It encodes CASSLVAGAAYEQYF.

This clonotype has more than one count but fewer than ten. The J gene is TRBJ1-6, the V gene TRBV2; 8 bases fit TRBD1. Germline values: CDR1 SNHLY, CDR2 FYNNEI. This CDR3 is 14 amino acids long. Trimming took 10 bases from V and 9 from J; bases not matched to a gene: 11. Here the CDR3 reads CATTADRDLSPLHF. The CDR3 DNA follows: TGTGCCACAACGGCGGACAGGGATCTTTCACCCCTCCACTTT.